Listed below are T cell receptor beta chains from one sample, sequenced in a study of T-cell memory formation after mild COVID-19. MiXCR, run by TCRdb on the 5' RACE reads, gives a single entry per CDR3 protein. The sample records around 300,000 distinct CDR3 sequences, roughly 15% being singletons. Sequencing was done on a sample of PBMCs or a T cell subset sorted from them (not recorded which). These receptor sequences come from a man aged 18 to 29 who had mild COVID-19 (a few samples of this study predate the infection). Cell type and time point are not known. Each CDR3 is given with its conserved first and last residue. The D gene is left open where the match is weak. For some rows the clone size is stated as once, few or many, or as a class when expanded; others skip it.

D	V	J	size	DNA	CDR3
TRBD1	TRBV29-1	TRBJ2-7	-	TGCAGCGCAGGGGGACGGGACTACGAGCAGTACTTC	CSAGGRDYEQYF
TRBD2	TRBV4-1	TRBJ2-1	few	TGCGCCAGCAGCCAAGTTAGAGCGGGGGACGATGAGCAGTTCTTC	CASSQVRAGDDEQFF
TRBD1	TRBV12-3/TRBV12-4	TRBJ2-5	few	TGTGCCAGCAGTTTTGGGGGGACAGGGGGGCAAGAGACCCAGTACTTC	CASSFGGTGGQETQYF
-	TRBV9	TRBJ2-3	few	TGTGCCAGCCAAGGGGGTAACACAGATACGCAGTATTTT	CASQGGNTDTQYF
-	TRBV13	TRBJ2-3	-	TGTGCCAGCAGCTTACATCAGGGGAGCCCAGATACGCAGTATTTT	CASSLHQGSPDTQYF
TRBD2	TRBV7-2	TRBJ2-3	few	TGTGCCAGCAGCACAGCGGGGGCGCGGGGAGATACGCAGTATTTT	CASSTAGARGDTQYF
-	TRBV20-1	TRBJ1-1	-	TGCAGTGCTCCCGCTTGGGGGGGGCCGAACACTGAAGCTTTCTTT	CSAPAWGGPNTEAFF
-	TRBV10-3	TRBJ2-5	-	TGTGCCATCAGTGAGTCGGTGCAGGGAGAGACCCAGTACTTC	CAISESVQGETQYF
TRBD2	TRBV28	TRBJ2-5	-	TGTGCCAGCTTGGCGGGGGGGCCGGATTCCCAATCAGAGACCCAGTACTTC	CASLAGGPDSQSETQYF
-	TRBV4-1	TRBJ2-2	many	TGCGCCAGCAGCCAAGGGTCAGGGATGGCCGGGGAGCTGTTTTTT	CASSQGSGMAGELFF
TRBD2	TRBV4-2	TRBJ2-2	-	TGTGCCAGCAGCCAAGATTTCGGGGGGGCCGGGGAGCTGTTTTTT	CASSQDFGGAGELFF
-	TRBV21-1	TRBJ2-1	few	TGTGCCAGCAGCAGCCGTGTCAGCTCACACTACAATGAGCAGTTCTTC	CASSSRVSSHYNEQFF
-	TRBV5-1	TRBJ2-4	few	TGCGCCAGCAGCTGGCAAGACCTGGGGATGGGCATTCAGTACTTC	CASSWQDLGMGIQYF
TRBD1	TRBV4-2	TRBJ1-5	-	TGTGCCAGCAGCCCCCGGACCGGGACAGCAAATCAGCCCCAGCATTTT	CASSPRTGTANQPQHF
-	TRBV4-1	TRBJ2-7	few	TGCGCCAGCAGCCAAGCCAGAGGGCACTACGAGCAGTACTTC	CASSQARGHYEQYF
TRBD2	TRBV7-2	TRBJ2-5	many	TGTGCCAGCAGCCCGACTAGCGGGGGGCCGCTGGGGACCCAGTACTTC	CASSPTSGGPLGTQYF
TRBD2	TRBV28	TRBJ2-5	few	TGTGCCACAAGGAGCGGGGGGGCACAAGAGACCCAGTACTTC	CATRSGGAQETQYF
-	TRBV5-4	TRBJ1-1	-	TGTGCCAGCAGCTTGTACTCGGGTGCTCTTTCTGAAGCTTTCTTT	CASSLYSGALSEAFF
TRBD2	TRBV20-1	TRBJ2-5	many	TGCAGTGCTAGAAGGGATCGGACTAGCGCCGGTAACGGGACCCAGTACTTC	CSARRDRTSAGNGTQYF
-	TRBV6-4	TRBJ2-1	few	TGTGCCAGCAGTGACTTATCCGCGGGGAATTCTGAGCAGTTCTTC	CASSDLSAGNSEQFF
-	TRBV19	TRBJ2-7	-	TGTGCCAGTAGTAACCCAGGGGCAAAGCAGTACTTC	CASSNPGAKQYF
-	TRBV20-1	TRBJ2-2	-	TGCAGTGCTAGAGGGGAAGCGGGGGAGCTGTTTTTT	CSARGEAGELFF
-	TRBV15	TRBJ2-2	few	TGTGCCACCAGCAGGTCTACAGGGCAGCCCGGGGAGCTGTTTTTT	CATSRSTGQPGELFF
-	TRBV5-1	TRBJ2-1	-	TGCGCCAGCAGCCCGGGGGGCCTTAGCTCCTACAATGAGCAGTTCTTC	CASSPGGLSSYNEQFF
-	TRBV9	TRBJ1-5	-	TGTGCCAGCAGCGTAGGTCTCAATCAGCCCCAGCATTTT	CASSVGLNQPQHF
-	TRBV7-9	TRBJ1-1	-	TGTGCCAGCAGCTTAGAGCAGGGGCTCCCGAACACTGAAGCTTTCTTT	CASSLEQGLPNTEAFF
TRBD2	TRBV7-2	TRBJ2-3	few	TGTGCCAGCAGCCGCGGGGGGCACACAGATACGCAGTATTTT	CASSRGGHTDTQYF
-	TRBV9	TRBJ1-1	few	TGTGCCAGCAGCCGTACAGGGTCGGTCGCCTCGGAAGCTTTCTTT	CASSRTGSVASEAFF
TRBD1	TRBV15	TRBJ2-7	-	TGTGCCATTGGGGCCGAACAGGGGGCTTACGAGCAGTACTTC	CAIGAEQGAYEQYF
TRBD2	TRBV3-1	TRBJ2-2	few	TGTGCCAGCAGCCAATTAGGACTAGCCTCCGGGGAGCTGTTTTTT	CASSQLGLASGELFF
-	TRBV20-1	TRBJ2-7	-	TGCAGTGCTAGAGGACTGACCTCCTACGAGCAGTACTTC	CSARGLTSYEQYF
-	TRBV20-1	TRBJ2-7	-	TGCAGTGCTAGAGATCCCTCGAGGGGCTCCTACGAGCAGTACTTC	CSARDPSRGSYEQYF
-	TRBV5-1	TRBJ1-1	many	TGCGCCAGCAGCTTGACGGTCTCAGGGGACACTGAAGCTTTCTTT	CASSLTVSGDTEAFF
-	TRBV6-5	TRBJ2-5	-	TGTGCCAGCTGTCGTAAATTCCAAGAGACCCAGTACTTC	CASCRKFQETQYF
-	TRBV12-3/TRBV12-4	TRBJ2-3	-	TGTGCCAGCAGTCACCTCACAGATACGCAGTATTTT	CASSHLTDTQYF
-	TRBV29-1	TRBJ2-3	-	TGCAGCGCACTACCACACTCCACAGATACGCAGTATTTT	CSALPHSTDTQYF
-	TRBV24-1	TRBJ1-2	few	TGTGCCACCTTCGCGGGGGGCGTAATGGATGGCTACACCTTC	CATFAGGVMDGYTF
TRBD1	TRBV5-1	TRBJ2-3	-	TGCGCCAGCAGCTTGGAGGACAGGGGAACAGATACGCAGTATTTT	CASSLEDRGTDTQYF
TRBD1	TRBV6-2/TRBV6-3	TRBJ1-5	-	TGTGCCAGCAGCGACAGGGTATCTCAGCCCCAGCATTTT	CASSDRVSQPQHF
-	TRBV3-1	TRBJ2-5	-	TGTGCCAGCAGCCAAGAGAGGGGGGCGGAGACCCAGTACTTC	CASSQERGAETQYF
-	TRBV27	TRBJ2-4	-	TGTGCCAGCAGGAGGGCTTCGGCCAAAAACATTCAGTACTTC	CASRRASAKNIQYF
-	TRBV19	TRBJ2-4	few	TGTGCCAGTAGTATCGGGCTATTCGCCCTAGCCAAAAACATTCAGTACTTC	CASSIGLFALAKNIQYF
-	TRBV12-3/TRBV12-4	TRBJ1-5	-	TGTGCCAGCAGTTTAGCGCTTCGTAGTCAGCCCCAGCATTTT	CASSLALRSQPQHF
-	TRBV7-9	TRBJ2-4	few	TGTGCCAGCAGCCCTCTGGGGGGCAGTTTCAAAAACATTCAGTACTTC	CASSPLGGSFKNIQYF
TRBD2	TRBV5-4	TRBJ2-2	few	TGTGCCAGCAGCTTGGAGCGGGGGGTCACCGGGGAGCTGTTTTTT	CASSLERGVTGELFF
-	TRBV11-2	TRBJ1-3	-	TGTGCCAGCAGCCTTAGGGGGGACACCATATATTTT	CASSLRGDTIYF
TRBD1	TRBV7-9	TRBJ1-1	-	TGTGCCAGCAGGCCCACCCGGGACAGGGCTGAAGCTTTCTTT	CASRPTRDRAEAFF
-	TRBV7-9	TRBJ2-3	few	TGTGCCAGCACCGTCGGACAGATCACAGATACGCAGTATTTT	CASTVGQITDTQYF
-	TRBV27	TRBJ2-2	many	TGTGCCAGTCGAGGGGGTTTGAACACCGGGGAGCTGTTTTTT	CASRGGLNTGELFF
-	TRBV24-1	TRBJ1-1	-	TGTGCCACCAGTGATTTTCGGAACACTGAAGCTTTCTTT	CATSDFRNTEAFF
-	TRBV7-9	TRBJ1-2	-	TGTGCCAGCAGCTCTCAATACTCGGGCTATGGCTACACCTTC	CASSSQYSGYGYTF
-	TRBV7-2	TRBJ1-1	few	TGTGCCAGCAAAAGGGGTTACGAGAGCACTGAAGCTTTCTTT	CASKRGYESTEAFF
TRBD1	TRBV9	TRBJ1-1	-	TGTGCCAGCAGCGTCGGACAGGGCATGAACACTGAAGCTTTCTTT	CASSVGQGMNTEAFF
-	TRBV9	TRBJ2-2	-	TGTGCCAGCAGCACGTCGGGTAGTCCCGGGGAGCTGTTTTTT	CASSTSGSPGELFF
-	TRBV4-1	TRBJ2-1	-	TGCGCCAGCAGCCAAGAGATATGGGGACCCTCATACAATGAGCAGTTCTTC	CASSQEIWGPSYNEQFF